The rows below give T cell receptor beta chains drawn from one sample of a study of cytomegalovirus exposure and HLA in healthy donors. Measured with immunoSEQ multiplex PCR; TCRdb has only the in-frame clones, and not every one. The sample contains over 120,000 clones, 75% to 80% of which appear only once. What was sequenced was PBMCs. These receptors were collected from a male donor in good health and CMV-seronegative. The CDR3 runs from the conserved cysteine through the conserved F or W. Fields, in order: clone size, J gene, D gene, V gene, CDR3 DNA, CDR3 protein. D genes are given only for firm matches. Some rows have no size entry. The others give once, few or many, or a class for an expanded clone.

clone_size: -
j_call: TRBJ2-2
d_call: TRBD1
v_call: TRBV10-2
cdr3_nt: TGCGCCAGCAGGGGACAGGCCACCGGGGAGCTGTTTTTT
cdr3_aa: CASRGQATGELFF

clone_size: -
j_call: TRBJ2-4
d_call: -
v_call: TRBV11-3
cdr3_nt: TGTGCCAGCAGCCTAGGATTGGGAGAGGCCAAAAACATTCAGTACTTC
cdr3_aa: CASSLGLGEAKNIQYF

clone_size: -
j_call: TRBJ2-7
d_call: -
v_call: TRBV1
cdr3_nt: TGCACCAGCAGCCTCCGGACTAGCGGGAACTACGAGCAGTACTTC
cdr3_aa: CTSSLRTSGNYEQYF

clone_size: once
j_call: TRBJ2-5
d_call: -
v_call: TRBV11-2
cdr3_nt: TGTGCCAGCAGTCGTACTAGCAAAGAGACCCAGTACTTC
cdr3_aa: CASSRTSKETQYF

clone_size: -
j_call: TRBJ2-5
d_call: TRBD1
v_call: TRBV29-1
cdr3_nt: TGCAGCGTCACCGGGACAGCAGCCCGCTGGGTCGCCCAAGAGACCCAGTACTTC
cdr3_aa: CSVTGTAARWVAQETQYF

clone_size: -
j_call: TRBJ2-5
d_call: -
v_call: TRBV6-1
cdr3_nt: TGTGCCAGCAGAGACTCTAGCGCCGCGGAGACCCAGTACTTC
cdr3_aa: CASRDSSAAETQYF

clone_size: -
j_call: TRBJ2-7
d_call: TRBD1
v_call: TRBV5-4
cdr3_nt: TGTGCCAGCAGCACGGACAGGGCTCCCGAGCAGTACTTC
cdr3_aa: CASSTDRAPEQYF

clone_size: -
j_call: TRBJ2-1
d_call: TRBD2
v_call: TRBV5-1
cdr3_nt: TGCGCCAGCAGCTTGTCCCTAGCGGGTAGGAATGAGCAGTTCTTC
cdr3_aa: CASSLSLAGRNEQFF

clone_size: -
j_call: TRBJ1-3
d_call: TRBD1
v_call: TRBV6-6
cdr3_nt: TGTGCCAGCAGTTGGAACCCGACAGGGAATGGAAACACCATATATTTT
cdr3_aa: CASSWNPTGNGNTIYF

clone_size: -
j_call: TRBJ2-1
d_call: TRBD1
v_call: TRBV4-1
cdr3_nt: TGCGCCAGCAGCCAAGACGGGACAGACTACAATGAGCAGTTCTTC
cdr3_aa: CASSQDGTDYNEQFF

clone_size: -
j_call: TRBJ2-7
d_call: -
v_call: TRBV9
cdr3_nt: TGTGCCAGCAGCCAAGCCGGACAAGAAACTTACGAGCAGTACTTC
cdr3_aa: CASSQAGQETYEQYF

clone_size: -
j_call: TRBJ1-2
d_call: TRBD1
v_call: TRBV7-9
cdr3_nt: TGTTCCAGCAGCTTAGACAGGGGGGATGGCTACACCTTC
cdr3_aa: CSSSLDRGDGYTF

clone_size: -
j_call: TRBJ2-5
d_call: -
v_call: TRBV18
cdr3_nt: TGTGCCAGCTCACCACCGAATGTGGAGGGCAAAGAGACCCAGTACTTC
cdr3_aa: CASSPPNVEGKETQYF

clone_size: -
j_call: TRBJ2-7
d_call: -
v_call: TRBV7-2
cdr3_nt: TGTGCCAGCAGCTTAATCGGCCAGGGGTTTACCTACGAGCAGTACTTC
cdr3_aa: CASSLIGQGFTYEQYF

clone_size: once
j_call: TRBJ2-5
d_call: TRBD1
v_call: TRBV13
cdr3_nt: TGTGCCAGCACCTCGACAGGGGGCCACGAGACCCAGTACTTC
cdr3_aa: CASTSTGGHETQYF

clone_size: -
j_call: TRBJ1-2
d_call: TRBD1
v_call: TRBV27
cdr3_nt: TGTGCCAGCAGTGTCCGTGGACAGGGCTTCCGCTATGGCTACACCTTC
cdr3_aa: CASSVRGQGFRYGYTF

clone_size: -
j_call: TRBJ2-2
d_call: TRBD2
v_call: TRBV5-1
cdr3_nt: TGCGCCAGCAGCTGGACTAGCGGGAGCCCCAACACCGGGGAGCTGTTTTTT
cdr3_aa: CASSWTSGSPNTGELFF

clone_size: -
j_call: TRBJ2-1
d_call: TRBD2
v_call: TRBV9
cdr3_nt: TGTGCCAGCAGCGTAGGGGTAGCGGGAGTTATTAATGAGCAGTTCTTC
cdr3_aa: CASSVGVAGVINEQFF

clone_size: -
j_call: TRBJ1-3
d_call: TRBD1
v_call: TRBV6-5
cdr3_nt: TGTGCCAGCAGGCAAGACAGGGGGCTCGGAAACACCATATATTTT
cdr3_aa: CASRQDRGLGNTIYF

clone_size: -
j_call: TRBJ1-2
d_call: TRBD1
v_call: TRBV5-1
cdr3_nt: TGCGCCAGCAGCCCCGGGACAGGGAATGGCTACACCTTC
cdr3_aa: CASSPGTGNGYTF

clone_size: -
j_call: TRBJ1-1
d_call: -
v_call: TRBV19
cdr3_nt: TGTGCCAGTAGTCCCCGACAGAAACCGAACACTGAAGCTTTCTTT
cdr3_aa: CASSPRQKPNTEAFF

clone_size: -
j_call: TRBJ2-7
d_call: TRBD2
v_call: TRBV7-2
cdr3_nt: TGTGCCAGCAGCCTCAGCGGGGGGACCTACGAGCAGTACTTC
cdr3_aa: CASSLSGGTYEQYF

clone_size: few
j_call: TRBJ2-5
d_call: TRBD2
v_call: TRBV9
cdr3_nt: TGTGCCAGCAGCGCGACCGGGGGGGCCGGTGAGACCCAGTACTTC
cdr3_aa: CASSATGGAGETQYF

clone_size: few
j_call: TRBJ2-3
d_call: -
v_call: TRBV5-8
cdr3_nt: TGTGCCAGCAGCTTGGCTTCGGGAGGCACAGATACGCAGTATTTT
cdr3_aa: CASSLASGGTDTQYF

clone_size: once
j_call: TRBJ1-5
d_call: -
v_call: TRBV7-6
cdr3_nt: TGTGCCAGCAGCCGAACGGGGGGTAGCAATCAGCCCCAGCATTTT
cdr3_aa: CASSRTGGSNQPQHF

clone_size: -
j_call: TRBJ1-1
d_call: TRBD1
v_call: TRBV30
cdr3_nt: TGTGCCTGCCGGACAGGCCGGGTCACTGAAGCTTTCTTT
cdr3_aa: CACRTGRVTEAFF

clone_size: once
j_call: TRBJ2-3
d_call: TRBD2
v_call: TRBV7-2
cdr3_nt: TGTGCCAGCATCAAGAGGACTAGCGATCCCTATACGCAGTATTTT
cdr3_aa: CASIKRTSDPYTQYF

clone_size: few
j_call: TRBJ1-5
d_call: -
v_call: TRBV6-5
cdr3_nt: TGTGCCAGCAGTTACTCCGGACTTTTTGGGAATCAGCCCCAGCATTTT
cdr3_aa: CASSYSGLFGNQPQHF

clone_size: once
j_call: TRBJ1-2
d_call: TRBD1
v_call: TRBV27
cdr3_nt: TGTGCCAGCAGGGAGACAGGGCTCGGGTATGGCTACACCTTC
cdr3_aa: CASRETGLGYGYTF

clone_size: -
j_call: TRBJ2-1
d_call: TRBD1
v_call: TRBV7-2
cdr3_nt: TGTGCCAGCAGCTTAAGGACAGGGCCATTACATGAGCAGTTCTTC
cdr3_aa: CASSLRTGPLHEQFF

clone_size: -
j_call: TRBJ1-4
d_call: -
v_call: TRBV6-5
cdr3_nt: TGTGCCAGCAGACGCACAGGGTCGGGCGAAAAACTGTTTTTT
cdr3_aa: CASRRTGSGEKLFF

clone_size: -
j_call: TRBJ2-7
d_call: TRBD1
v_call: TRBV13
cdr3_nt: TGTGCCAGCAGCTTAATGGGGACAGGGTACAAGCACGAGCAGTACTTC
cdr3_aa: CASSLMGTGYKHEQYF

clone_size: -
j_call: TRBJ2-7
d_call: -
v_call: TRBV7-8
cdr3_nt: TGTGCCAGCAGCTCCAAGCGAGAGACCTACGAGCAGTACTTC
cdr3_aa: CASSSKRETYEQYF

clone_size: -
j_call: TRBJ1-2
d_call: TRBD1
v_call: TRBV19
cdr3_nt: TGTGCCAGTAGTATGGACAGGGCGCGGAATGAGGGCTACACCTTC
cdr3_aa: CASSMDRARNEGYTF

clone_size: -
j_call: TRBJ2-5
d_call: -
v_call: TRBV15
cdr3_nt: TGTGCCACCAGCAGAGCCAGGGGACTAAGAAGGACTCAGTACTTC
cdr3_aa: CATSRARGLRRTQYF

clone_size: -
j_call: TRBJ1-1
d_call: TRBD1
v_call: TRBV18
cdr3_nt: TGTGCCAGCTCTGTGGACAGGGTAAAGTACACTGAAGCTTTCTTT
cdr3_aa: CASSVDRVKYTEAFF

clone_size: -
j_call: TRBJ2-5
d_call: TRBD1
v_call: TRBV7-7
cdr3_nt: TGTGCTAGCAGCGACAGGGGCGGAGGAGAGACCCAGTACTTC
cdr3_aa: CASSDRGGGETQYF

clone_size: once
j_call: TRBJ2-7
d_call: TRBD2
v_call: TRBV6-7
cdr3_nt: TGTGCCAGCAGTTACTCCCTGTGGCAGACAATGACCGGGAGGATGAACGAGCAGTACTTC
cdr3_aa: CASSYSLWQTMTGRMNEQYF

clone_size: -
j_call: TRBJ1-3
d_call: TRBD1
v_call: TRBV7-2
cdr3_nt: TGTGCCAGCAGCTGGACAGGCGATAGCTCTGGAAACACCATATATTTT
cdr3_aa: CASSWTGDSSGNTIYF

clone_size: once
j_call: TRBJ1-2
d_call: -
v_call: TRBV4-1
cdr3_nt: TGCGCCAGCAGCCAAGGGGCGAGGGGCGGGATCTATGGCTACACCTTC
cdr3_aa: CASSQGARGGIYGYTF

clone_size: -
j_call: TRBJ2-1
d_call: TRBD2
v_call: TRBV9
cdr3_nt: TGTGCCAGCAGCGTGGGAGGGGACTACAATGAGCAGTTCTTC
cdr3_aa: CASSVGGDYNEQFF

clone_size: once
j_call: TRBJ1-5
d_call: TRBD1
v_call: TRBV10-3
cdr3_nt: TGTGCCATCAGTGTAAGTCAGGGGGCAGGTCAGCCCCAGCATTTT
cdr3_aa: CAISVSQGAGQPQHF

clone_size: few
j_call: TRBJ2-4
d_call: TRBD1
v_call: TRBV5-4
cdr3_nt: TGTGCCAGCAGCTTCTCCGGACAGGCAAACATTCAGTACTTC
cdr3_aa: CASSFSGQANIQYF

clone_size: -
j_call: TRBJ2-1
d_call: TRBD2
v_call: TRBV6-6
cdr3_nt: TGTGCCAGCAGGACTGGCCCCGGGACTAGGGGCAATGAGCAGTTCTTC
cdr3_aa: CASRTGPGTRGNEQFF

clone_size: -
j_call: TRBJ2-7
d_call: -
v_call: TRBV13
cdr3_nt: TGTGCCAGCAGCTCCCGACAGGCTCCGTCCTACGAGCAGTACTTC
cdr3_aa: CASSSRQAPSYEQYF

clone_size: -
j_call: TRBJ1-6
d_call: -
v_call: TRBV6-6
cdr3_nt: TGTGCCAGCAGTTCCCACTGGACTGCTATTCCCCCCCTCCACTTT
cdr3_aa: CASSSHWTAIPPLHF

clone_size: -
j_call: TRBJ2-6
d_call: TRBD1
v_call: TRBV9
cdr3_nt: TGTGCCAGCAGCACCGGGACAGGGGTCTCGGGGGCCAACGTCCTGACTTTC
cdr3_aa: CASSTGTGVSGANVLTF